This T cell receptor beta chain appears in the sequencing data of a study of patients and donors after allogeneic stem cell transplantation. TCRdb called the RT-PCR reads again in MiXCR, with one record for every CDR3 protein. The sample consists of about 110,000 distinct CDR3 sequences, approximately 40% of them appearing once. Source material: blood, either unsorted or a sorted T cell fraction (not recorded which). The clonotype was recovered from a human donor who was either an allogeneic HSCT recipient or a stem cell or donor lymphocyte infusion donor (not recorded which). It is not recorded whose cells these are; they may come from a transplant donor.

The CDR3: CATSETKTRVSYNEQFF. As DNA, the CDR3 is TGTGCCACCAGTGAAACCAAGACTAGAGTCTCCTACAATGAGCAGTTCTTC. The rearrangement uses TRBV24-1 and TRBJ2-1; tentatively, D is TRBD2 (6 bases). The germline V gene has CDR1 KGHDR and CDR2 SFDVKD. Trimming removed 4 bases at V and 0 bases at J, with 15 bases between. The CDR3 contains 17 residues.